This entry concerns a single T cell receptor beta chain. The antigen it recognizes is unknown. No much larger clone exists at a distance of one base, and base qualities are not known. This entry comes from a study of blood T cell repertoires in COVID-19 (dated by TCRdb to about 2020). Turning to the overall study: ImmuneRACE Cohort 3 recovered participants were defined by two consecutive negative NP/OP PCR tests, healthcare professional clearance, or symptom resolution. Where available, HLA class I and class II types were taken from metadata supplied by the sample provider and were not determined by assay-based typing. Nearly every sample came with metadata listing a de-identified subject ID, COVID-19 status, age in years and sex. The samples were drawn from two sources: the first 160 participants of the ongoing ImmuneRACE study, and some 1,300 subjects contributed by 6 global collaborators. Collaborator samples came from the United States, Italy and Spain and covered acute and convalescent phases of COVID-19. The prospective study material was composed of cDNA or gDNA derived from T cells, B-cell-depleted T cells, or PBMCs. A freely available public database, intended as a resource for researchers studying the immune response to SARS-CoV-2, is where the repertoires were released. The dataset comprised deeply sampled blood TCRbeta repertoires from subjects exposed to, actively infected with, or recovered from COVID-19. Paper-wide results and their limitations: The amount of clinical and demographic metadata varied by source and participant and was provided uncurated.

In the prospective study, participants were roughly 18 to 90 years old, resided in approximately 25 geographic areas of the United States, and were enrolled through a virtual design. To assign participants to cohorts, the prospective study relied on clinical history that participants themselves reported in a screening survey and a study questionnaire. In the prospective study, whole blood, serum and a nasopharyngeal or oropharyngeal swab were collected from each participant by mobile phlebotomists. Additional blood draws and questionnaires over an approximately two-month period could optionally be provided by prospective study participants. Before DNA extraction, blood samples from the prospective study were shipped at room temperature or frozen. The immunoSEQ Assay, a bias-controlled multiplex PCR, was used to amplify TCRbeta CDR3 regions from genomic DNA. Under the source paper's analysis protocol: The number of nucleated cells in each sample was estimated from the amplification of reference gene primers within the assay. Sequence reads were collapsed and filtered to measure the absolute abundance of every unique TCRbeta CDR3 rearrangement. For each sample, productive Simpson clonality was calculated by taking the square root of Simpson's diversity index across productive rearrangements. What TCRdb holds here is the immuneACCESS table cut down to in-frame rearrangements. Part of the clones is not present; checked against another copy, under half of the missing clones reflect an unresolved V gene, and the others are unexplained. V and J calls and clone size follow that table, whereas D and trimming were derived from the DNA. The sample includes around 200,000 clones, with roughly nine tenths observed a single time. The top ten hold 3% to 3.5% of the sample.

CDR1 and CDR2, per the germline V gene, are KGHSH and LQKENI. Including the terminal cysteine and phenylalanine, the CDR3 comprises 16 residues. The read is trimmed to its CDR3 DNA, 48 bases read in frame from base 1. V loses 1 base, J loses 0 bases, and the germline ends lie 12 bases apart. Sequencing was performed on PBMCs or T cells enriched from blood (not recorded which). This receptor was obtained from a woman aged 50 to 60 in a cohort exposed to, infected with or recovered from COVID-19 (not recorded which). The V gene is TRBV18 and the J gene is TRBJ1-1; TRBD1 could be the D gene, as 5 bases match. The nucleotides are TGTGCCAGCTCACCACAGTCGTACAGGATGAACACTGAAGCTTTCTTT. Its coded protein is CASSPQSYRMNTEAFF.